The clone carrying this TCR beta chain showed up many times. Sequencing started from total RNA isolated from unfractionated whole blood. The data belong to a study of human T cells and chemical hapten exposure. Turning to the study itself: TCR yields differed between samples (mainly from small differences in pooled library volume).

TCRdb reprocessed the 5' RACE reads with MiXCR, giving one entry per CDR3 protein. This repertoire shows about 81,000 distinct CDR3 sequences, more than 7% found once; its top ten account for approximately 2.5%. The CDR3 totals 15 residues. With 2 bases removed from V and 4 bases from J, the gap between germline ends came to 13 bases. Germline V lookup: CDR1 ENHRY, CDR2 SYGVKD. This chain joins TRBV10-3 and TRBJ2-3; D gene unclear. The origin of this receptor is a male donor in good health. The CDR3, as DNA: TGTGCCATCAGTGAGGCGCTTTCTCCGCCAGATACGCAGTATTTT. Translating it yields CAISEALSPPDTQYF.